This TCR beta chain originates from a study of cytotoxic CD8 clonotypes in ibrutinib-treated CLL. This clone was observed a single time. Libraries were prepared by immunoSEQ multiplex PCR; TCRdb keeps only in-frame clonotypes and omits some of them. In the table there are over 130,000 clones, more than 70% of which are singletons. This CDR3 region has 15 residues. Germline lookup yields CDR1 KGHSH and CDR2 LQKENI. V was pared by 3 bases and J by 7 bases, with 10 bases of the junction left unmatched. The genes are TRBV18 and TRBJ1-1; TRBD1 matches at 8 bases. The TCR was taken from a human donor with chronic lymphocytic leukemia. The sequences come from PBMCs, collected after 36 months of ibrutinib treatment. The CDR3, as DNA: TGTGCCAGCTCACCCTTCACAGGGGGGGATGTTGAAGCTTTCTTT. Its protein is CASSPFTGGDVEAFF.